Listed below are T cell receptor beta chains from one sample, sequenced in a study of blood T cell repertoires in COVID-19. The assay was immunoSEQ multiplex PCR, and TCRdb's table has in-frame clones only and misses some. The sample consists of almost 95,000 clones, around 81% of them appearing once. The sequencing input was peripheral blood. The source is a man in his sixties with acute or convalescent COVID-19. Each CDR3 is given with its conserved first and last residue. D genes are given only for firm matches. Clone sizes are given selectively: once, few, many, or a class where the clone is expanded.

size	J	V	D	length	CDR3	DNA
-	TRBJ2-5	TRBV1	-	17	CTSSQGRLAEPKETQYF	TGCACCAGCAGCCAGGGGAGACTAGCGGAACCAAAAGAGACCCAGTACTTC
once	TRBJ2-1	TRBV24-1	-	18	CATSPGHRTVETNNEQFF	TGTGCCACCAGTCCCGGCCACCGGACAGTCGAGACGAACAATGAGCAGTTCTTC
-	TRBJ2-1	TRBV6-1	TRBD2	15	CASSELAGGYNEQFF	TGTGCCAGCAGTGAACTAGCGGGGGGCTACAATGAGCAGTTCTTC
-	TRBJ2-3	TRBV10-1	TRBD1	16	CASILAEGQGPDTQYF	TGCGCCAGCATCCTTGCCGAGGGACAGGGTCCAGATACGCAGTATTTT
-	TRBJ1-2	TRBV30	-	13	CAWREIYNYGYTF	TGTGCCTGGAGGGAGATTTATAACTATGGCTACACCTTC
few	TRBJ2-7	TRBV18	TRBD1	16	CASSPGGTGLSYEQYF	TGTGCCAGCTCACCAGGGGGGACAGGGCTATCCTACGAGCAGTACTTC
-	TRBJ1-4	TRBV19	-	17	CASNKPGLQGSNEKLFF	TGTGCCAGTAATAAGCCGGGACTACAGGGATCTAATGAAAAACTGTTTTTT
-	TRBJ2-7	TRBV4-1	TRBD1	14	CASSQTGDSYEQYF	TGCGCCAGCAGCCAAACAGGGGATTCCTACGAGCAGTACTTC
-	TRBJ1-4	TRBV5-6	TRBD1	15	CASREMGQFNEKLFF	TGTGCCAGCAGGGAAATGGGACAGTTTAATGAAAAACTGTTTTTT
few	TRBJ1-5	TRBV19	-	17	CASSTSAGRGSNQPQHF	TGTGCCAGTAGTACCTCGGCGGGACGGGGAAGCAATCAGCCCCAGCATTTT
few	TRBJ2-7	TRBV6-5	-	12	CASSKDSYEQYF	TGTGCCAGCAGTAAGGACAGCTACGAGCAGTACTTC
-	TRBJ1-2	TRBV2	-	15	CASSQTGTRNYGYTF	TGTGCCAGCAGTCAAACTGGGACAAGAAACTATGGCTACACCTTC
-	TRBJ1-1	TRBV5-5	TRBD1	18	CASSLSVSGQGENTEAFF	TGTGCCAGCAGCTTGTCAGTTTCGGGACAGGGGGAAAACACTGAAGCTTTCTTT
-	TRBJ1-2	TRBV5-1	TRBD1	16	CASSLASGQGGYGYTF	TGCGCCAGCAGCTTGGCCTCGGGACAGGGGGGCTATGGCTACACCTTC
once	TRBJ2-3	TRBV2	-	14	CASSAGQFTDTQYF	TGTGCCAGCAGCGCGGGACAGTTCACAGATACGCAGTATTTT
-	TRBJ2-3	TRBV9	TRBD2	19	CASSVGPSGGQGRADTQYF	TGTGCCAGCAGCGTCGGCCCCAGCGGGGGCCAGGGGAGGGCAGATACGCAGTATTTT
-	TRBJ2-7	TRBV7-2	TRBD1	15	CASSSAGTVSYEQYF	TGTGCCAGCAGCTCCGCCGGGACAGTCTCCTACGAGCAGTACTTC
-	TRBJ1-3	TRBV7-9	-	15	CASSSVSTSGNTIYF	TGTGCCAGCAGCTCCGTTTCTACCTCTGGAAACACCATATATTTT
-	TRBJ1-5	TRBV7-2	TRBD1	13	CASSRPGTEPQHF	TGTGCCAGCAGCAGACCCGGGACAGAGCCCCAGCATTTT
once	TRBJ2-1	TRBV25-1	-	13	CASSRGGYNEQFF	TGTGCCAGCAGTAGGGGCGGCTACAATGAGCAGTTCTTC
-	TRBJ1-2	TRBV7-9	TRBD1	13	CASSLDRGYGYTF	TGTGCCAGCAGCTTAGACAGGGGCTATGGCTACACCTTC
-	TRBJ1-2	TRBV2	-	16	CASRSGLVAANYGYTF	TGTGCCAGCAGAAGCGGCTTGGTGGCAGCGAACTATGGCTACACCTTC
-	TRBJ2-7	TRBV6-5	-	16	CASSYRLGGGRGEQYF	TGTGCCAGCAGTTACCGCTTAGGGGGGGGACGGGGCGAGCAGTACTTC
-	TRBJ1-5	TRBV5-5	TRBD1	15	CASSQGTGDGQPQHF	TGTGCCAGCAGCCAGGGGACAGGGGACGGCCAGCCCCAGCATTTT
few	TRBJ1-6	TRBV7-2	-	16	CASSLWSGMVDSPLHF	TGTGCCAGCAGCTTATGGTCAGGGATGGTGGATTCACCCCTCCACTTT
-	TRBJ2-1	TRBV11-2	-	16	CASSLEDASAYNEQFF	TGTGCCAGCAGCTTAGAAGATGCTAGCGCCTACAATGAGCAGTTCTTC
-	TRBJ1-2	TRBV11-2	TRBD1	17	CASSLDLGQGYDYGYTF	TGTGCCAGCAGCTTAGATCTAGGACAGGGGTACGACTATGGCTACACCTTC
-	TRBJ1-2	TRBV30	TRBD1	14	CAWNRGGRGGGYTF	TGTGCCTGGAACCGAGGGGGCAGGGGCGGTGGCTACACCTTC
-	TRBJ1-1	TRBV18	-	13	CASSPRREFEAFF	TGTGCCAGCTCACCACGGAGGGAATTTGAAGCTTTCTTT
-	TRBJ1-5	TRBV2	TRBD1	14	CASDRGLSNQPQHF	TGTGCCAGTGACAGGGGGCTTAGCAATCAGCCCCAGCATTTT
few	TRBJ1-1	TRBV18	TRBD1	14	CASSPRQGRTEAFF	TGTGCCAGCTCACCAAGACAGGGCAGAACTGAAGCTTTCTTT
-	TRBJ2-3	TRBV2	-	15	CASRESGWGTDTQYF	TGTGCCAGCAGAGAGAGCGGGTGGGGCACAGATACGCAGTATTTT
-	TRBJ1-6	TRBV6-5	-	15	CASSGGSSYNSPLHF	TGTGCCAGTAGCGGTGGCAGCTCCTATAATTCACCCCTCCACTTT
few	TRBJ2-7	TRBV5-1	TRBD1	15	CASSLGTGVFHEQYF	TGCGCCAGCAGCTTGGGAACAGGGGTTTTCCACGAGCAGTACTTC
-	TRBJ1-6	TRBV18	TRBD1	14	CASSTGTEYSPLHF	TGTGCCAGCTCAACCGGGACAGAGTATTCACCCCTCCACTTT
-	TRBJ1-6	TRBV5-4	TRBD1	15	CASSSGTAYNSPLHF	TGTGCCAGCAGCTCCGGGACAGCTTATAATTCACCCCTCCACTTT
-	TRBJ1-1	TRBV10-3	-	14	CAIRTDPRSTEAFF	TGTGCCATCAGGACAGACCCCCGCAGCACTGAAGCTTTCTTT
-	TRBJ1-2	TRBV4-1	TRBD1	15	CASSQVGTGADGYTF	TGCGCCAGCAGCCAGGTGGGGACAGGGGCGGATGGCTACACCTTC
-	TRBJ1-2	TRBV2	-	14	CASTEGRRNYGYTF	TGTGCCAGCACCGAGGGTAGGCGGAACTATGGCTACACCTTC
-	TRBJ1-5	TRBV4-1	-	16	CASSQETGNSNQPQHF	TGCGCCAGCAGCCAAGAAACCGGTAATAGCAATCAGCCCCAGCATTTT
once	TRBJ2-2	TRBV6-4	-	14	CASSARANTGELFF	TGTGCCAGCAGTGCACGGGCGAACACCGGGGAGCTGTTTTTT
-	TRBJ1-6	TRBV11-3	-	13	CASSLDPREPLHF	TGTGCCAGCAGCTTAGATCCACGGGAACCCCTCCACTTT
-	TRBJ1-6	TRBV11-2	TRBD1	14	CASSRQGAGSPLHF	TGTGCCAGCAGCCGACAGGGGGCAGGGTCACCCCTCCACTTT
-	TRBJ2-5	TRBV5-8	-	14	CASSLRQVQETQYF	TGTGCCAGCAGCTTAAGACAGGTCCAAGAGACCCAGTACTTC
-	TRBJ1-1	TRBV13	TRBD1	15	CASSLIRTGYTEAFF	TGTGCCAGCAGCCTCATTCGGACAGGGTACACTGAAGCTTTCTTT
-	TRBJ1-5	TRBV13	-	13	CASSLRLAQPQHF	TGTGCCAGCAGCTTAAGACTTGCCCAGCCCCAGCATTTT
few	TRBJ1-2	TRBV3-1/TRBV3-2	-	16	CASSQRARGLLYGYTF	TGTGCCAGCAGCCAGAGGGCCCGAGGGTTACTCTATGGCTACACCTTC
-	TRBJ2-3	TRBV3-1/TRBV3-2	-	14	CASSHRGRADTQYF	TGTGCCAGCAGCCACAGGGGCCGGGCAGATACGCAGTATTTT